Shown below are 14 T cell receptor beta chains from a single sample sequenced in a study of blood T cells in healthy people across ages. A second PCR of 7 to 11 cycles used a sample-barcoded 5' primer and a J-beta primer mix. TCRdb re-called the 5' RACE reads through MiXCR, storing one row per CDR3 protein. Found here are roughly 800,000 distinct CDR3 sequences, 20% to 30% of them singletons; the top ten hold under 3%. These data also formed part of another study, on T cells of mothers and their children.

The sequencing input was blood. These receptors all stem from a boy younger than 18 in good health.

The table lists this clonotype with a few counts. The chain recombines TRBV4-1 with TRBJ2-7; TRBD2 might be the D (6 bases). Trimming cost V 0 bases and J 8 bases, with 8 bases left between them. This CDR3 is built from 12 residues. Germline CDR1 is MGHRA and CDR2 is YSYEKL. CDR3 sequence: CASSQDGGKQYF. CDR3 DNA: TGCGCCAGCAGCCAAGATGGGGGGAAGCAGTACTTC.

This clonotype turned up a few times. The chain links TRBV4-1 to TRBJ1-6, with D unresolved. There are 13 residues in the CDR3. V was cut by 1 base and J by 13 bases, with 11 bases left in between. CDR1 and CDR2 (germline): MGHRA, YSYEKL. The CDR3 here is CASSQGGFDPLHF. In DNA, the CDR3 is TGCGCCAGCAGCCAAGGAGGTTTCGATCCCCTCCACTTT.

V is TRBV5-1 and J is TRBJ2-3, with D perhaps matching TRBD2 (6 bases). Germline CDR1 is SGHRS and CDR2 is YFSETQ. The germline V and J ends were trimmed by 3 bases and 2 bases, with 16 bases remaining between them. The CDR3 is 16 amino acids. The chain's CDR3 is CASSSGIQGLTDTQYF. The CDR3 DNA reads as TGCGCCAGCAGCTCCGGGATCCAGGGACTCACAGATACGCAGTATTTT.

The chain is built from TRBV15 and TRBJ2-7; a weak D match, TRBD1 (6 bases). Germline V gene data show CDR1 as LNHNV and CDR2 as YYDKDF (reference sequence). V was trimmed by 0 bases and J by 2 bases, leaving 11 bases between them. This CDR3 contains 15 residues. The CDR3 coding sequence is TGTGCCACCAGCAGAGATTACAGGGTCGCCTACGAGCAGTACTTC. Residues: CATSRDYRVAYEQYF.

In nucleotides, the CDR3 is TGTGCCAGCAGCCGGGCCGGACGACAGTCTCTCAACCGGGAGACCCAGTACTTC. Translation: CASSRAGRQSLNRETQYF. This chain connects TRBV5-5 to TRBJ2-5, with D maybe TRBD1 (5 bases). Trimming removed 4 bases at V and 5 bases at J, with 27 bases between. Per germline, CDR1 SGHKS and CDR2 YYEKEE (reference sequence). CDR3 length equals 18 residues.

V and J are TRBV15 and TRBJ2-6, with no clear D. Between the trimmed V and J ends, which lost 6 bases and 0 bases, there was a span of 6 bases. From germline, CDR1 is LNHNV and CDR2 YYDKDF (reference sequence). The CDR3 runs 14 residues. The CDR3 is CATRVPSGANVLTF. For the CDR3, the DNA is TGTGCCACCAGAGTCCCCTCTGGGGCCAACGTCCTGACTTTC.

There are a few counts of this clonotype. This chain links TRBV12-3 or TRBV12-4 with TRBJ1-1, with TRBD1 matching 8 bases. The CDR3 is 15 residues long. J was trimmed by 5 bases and V by 4 bases; bases with no gene match: 9. CDR3 protein: CASSYFQGARTEAFF. CDR3 nucleotides: TGTGCCAGCAGTTATTTCCAGGGGGCTAGGACTGAAGCTTTCTTT.

Only a few counts were recorded for this clonotype. The genes are TRBV11-2 and TRBJ1-1, with D maybe TRBD1 (5 bases). The V end lost 6 bases, the J end lost 5 bases, and 22 bases lay between the germline ends. Germline V gene lookup returns CDR1 SGHAT and CDR2 FQNNGV. The CDR3 is made up of 16 amino acids. CDR3 nucleotides: TGTGCCAGCAGTTACGTACCCGCGGGGCGGGGAACTGAAGCTTTCTTT. This encodes CASSYVPAGRGTEAFF.

The gene calls are TRBV10-3 and TRBJ1-1; 9 positions match TRBD1. The CDR3 length is 15 residues. V lost 7 bases, J lost 0 bases, and 6 bases stayed unmatched. The germline V gene has CDR1 ENHRY and CDR2 SYGVKD. CDR3 protein: CAIKGQGSMNTEAFF. The DNA of the CDR3 is TGTGCCATCAAGGGACAGGGCTCCATGAACACTGAAGCTTTCTTT.

The chain combines TRBV7-2 with TRBJ1-4; a possible D gene is TRBD1 (5 bases). V was pared by 4 bases and J by 3 bases, with 12 bases between. This CDR3 is built from 15 residues. Germline V lookup: CDR1 SGHTA, CDR2 FQGNSA. CDR3 DNA: TGTGCCAGCAGCTGGGGGGTAGGAGCTAATGAAAAACTGTTTTTT. The encoded protein is CASSWGVGANEKLFF.

This clonotype has just a few counts. This chain joins TRBV5-1 and TRBJ2-5; tentative D call: TRBD1 (5 bases). Germline V gene sequence: CDR1 SGHRS, CDR2 YFSETQ. CDR3 length equals 15 residues. Trimming removed 0 bases at V and 4 bases at J, with 13 bases between. CDR3 in DNA: TGCGCCAGCAGCTTGGCCGTCCGCAGGGTAGAGACCCAGTACTTC. Its translation: CASSLAVRRVETQYF.

This clonotype has just a few counts. This chain connects TRBV7-6 to TRBJ2-7; 8 positions agree with TRBD1. Per germline, CDR1 SGHVS and CDR2 FNYEAQ. The CDR3 length is 17 residues. The V segment lost 6 bases and the J segment 2 bases; nucleotides outside the gene matches: 15. CDR3 protein: CASSSADRQGRTYEQYF. CDR3 bases: TGTGCCAGCAGTTCCGCCGACCGACAGGGGCGGACCTACGAGCAGTACTTC.

This chain links TRBV10-3 with TRBJ1-5, with D possibly matching TRBD1 (5 bases). Trimming cost V 2 bases and J 7 bases, with 12 bases left between them. Looked up from germline, CDR1 is ENHRY and CDR2 is SYGVKD. The CDR3 covers 14 residues. CDR3 nucleotide sequence: TGTGCCATCAGTGAGGGAGGGGTTGGGCAGCCCCAGCATTTT. Amino acids: CAISEGGVGQPQHF.

This clonotype was seen repeatedly, ten times or more. The rearrangement joins TRBV5-1 to TRBJ2-5; 9 bases are a match to TRBD1. The CDR3 spans 14 residues. Unmatched junction bases numbered 6, after V lost 4 bases and J lost 5 bases. Germline V gene data show CDR1 as SGHRS and CDR2 as YFSETQ. CDR3 protein: CASSDGQGIETQYF. CDR3 nucleotide sequence: TGCGCCAGCAGCGACGGACAGGGGATTGAGACCCAGTACTTC.